The 28 T cell receptor beta chains listed next were all sequenced from one sample in a study of blood T cell repertoires in COVID-19. Measured with immunoSEQ multiplex PCR; TCRdb has only the in-frame clones, and not every one. The table records over 100,000 clones, 88% of them present only once. The sample was peripheral blood. The receptors were gathered from a man in his fifties or sixties with acute or convalescent COVID-19.

V is TRBV28 and J is TRBJ1-3; D perhaps matches TRBD1 (5 bases). Germline assignment: CDR1 MDHEN and CDR2 SYDVKM. The V end was cut by 9 bases, the J end by 0 bases, with 15 bases between. This CDR3 comprises 15 residues. CDR3 coding DNA: TGTGCCAGTTCGGAGCCAAGGGGCTCTGGAAACACCATATATTTT. Residues: CASSEPRGSGNTIYF.

V and J are TRBV6-5 and TRBJ1-1; no definite D call. The V gene lost 5 bases and the J gene lost 0 bases, with 13 bases spanning the gap. CDR3 length: 15 amino acids. Germline CDR1 reads MNHEY; CDR2 reads SVGAGI. In nucleotides, the CDR3 is TGTGCCAGCAGTAACATGGGGAGAGTGAACACTGAAGCTTTCTTT. As protein: CASSNMGRVNTEAFF.

The rearrangement joins TRBV11-3 to TRBJ2-2, with D possibly matching TRBD2 (5 bases). The CDR3 runs to 15 residues. Germline CDR1 and CDR2: SGHNT and YENEEA. The V gene lost 1 base and the J gene lost 0 bases, with 6 bases spanning the gap. CDR3 amino acids: CASSLAGTNTGELFF. Here the CDR3 DNA reads TGTGCCAGCAGCTTAGCGGGGACGAACACCGGGGAGCTGTTTTTT.

The chain is built from TRBV11-2 and TRBJ2-5, with TRBD1 matching 8 bases. Germline values: CDR1 SGHAT, CDR2 FQNNGV. The CDR3 spans 14 residues. Losses at the gene ends were 5 bases for V and 4 bases for J; bases not matched to a gene: 6. CDR3 sequence (DNA): TGTGCCAGCAGCCCAACGACAGGGGTAGAGACCCAGTACTTC. Protein: CASSPTTGVETQYF.

The chain employs TRBV6-5 and TRBJ2-1, with D possibly being TRBD1 (5 bases). CDR3 length equals 15 residues. CDR1 MNHEY and CDR2 SVGAGI come from the germline V gene. Trimming stripped 6 bases from V and 5 bases from J, with 17 bases between. The CDR3 sequence: CASRALTALNNEQFF. Written as DNA, the CDR3 is TGTGCCAGCAGGGCGCTGACAGCTCTTAACAATGAGCAGTTCTTC.

This chain links TRBV3-1 (or the pseudogene TRBV3-2) with TRBJ1-4, with a possible D match to TRBD1 (6 bases). Trimming shortened V by 5 bases and J by 5 bases, and 12 bases separated the two germline ends. The CDR3 consists of 14 residues. CDR1 and CDR2 (germline): LGHDT, YNNKEL (reference sequence). DNA for the CDR3: TGTGCCAGCAGCAGACAGGTGATGAATGAAAAACTGTTTTTT. Residues: CASSRQVMNEKLFF.

This clone has just a few counts. J is TRBJ2-7 and V is TRBV5-1, with 9 bases aligning to TRBD1. The CDR3 contains 18 residues. CDR1 and CDR2 from the germline V gene are SGHRS and YFSETQ. V was clipped by 0 bases and J by 7 bases; unmatched bases: 17. CDR3 sequence: CASSLAIDTGGESSEQYF. The CDR3 DNA reads as TGCGCCAGCAGCTTGGCCATCGACACAGGGGGCGAGTCGAGTGAGCAGTACTTC.

J is TRBJ2-3 and V is TRBV7-2; TRBD2 aligns across 10 bases. CDR1 and CDR2 (germline): SGHTA, FQGNSA. The CDR3 loop spans 15 amino acids. Trimming removed 5 bases from V and 5 bases from J; junction bases left unmatched: 7. In DNA form, the CDR3 reads TGTGCCAGCAGCCAGCTAGCGGGAGTTTTAGATACGCAGTATTTT. Protein sequence: CASSQLAGVLDTQYF.

The rearrangement links TRBV5-1 to TRBJ1-6; the D is unclear. V was pared by 4 bases and J by 0 bases, with 8 bases between. The germline gives CDR1 SGHRS, CDR2 YFSETQ. CDR3 length equals 15 residues. The CDR3 DNA sequence: TGCGCCAGCAGCCCCGCTAGCTCCTATAATTCACCCCTCCACTTT. Translated, it gives CASSPASSYNSPLHF.

This CDR3 is CASSLFPGTGGLYGYTF. The CDR3 DNA reads as TGTGCCAGCAGCTTATTCCCCGGGACAGGGGGCCTCTATGGCTACACCTTC. The rearrangement links TRBV5-6 to TRBJ1-2, with TRBD1 identical over 12 bases. This CDR3 is 17 amino acids long. The germline gives CDR1 SGHDT, CDR2 YYEEEE. Germline trimming cut 2 bases from V and 4 bases from J; bases unmatched to any gene: 9.

The chain uses TRBV18 and TRBJ2-5; weak D call: TRBD2 (6 bases). The CDR3 runs 12 residues. CDR1 is KGHSH and CDR2 is LQKENI in the germline V gene. Here the CDR3 DNA reads TGTGTGGCGGGGCGCCCCGGCGAGACCCAGTACTTC. It yields the protein CVAGRPGETQYF.

This clone is a singleton in its sample. The CDR3 here is CATHRGRGNTEAFF. CDR3 nucleotide sequence: TGTGCCACCCACCGCGGGAGGGGAAACACTGAAGCTTTCTTT. This chain links TRBV15 with TRBJ1-1, with D possibly being TRBD1 (5 bases). Germline V lookup: CDR1 LNHNV, CDR2 YYDKDF (reference sequence). Trimming took 8 bases from V and 2 from J, leaving 15 bases between them. This CDR3 comprises 14 residues. Full variable domain (rest looked up from reference TRBV15 and TRBJ1-1): DAMVIQNPRYQVTQFGKPVTLSCSQTLNHNVMYWYQQKSSQAPKLLFHYYDKDFNNEADTPDNFQSRRPNTSFCFLDIRSPGLGDTAMYLCATHRGRGNTEAFFGQGTRLTVV.

The rearrangement links TRBV30 to TRBJ1-6; D possibly corresponds to TRBD1 (6 bases). Germline CDR1 reads GTSNPN; CDR2 reads SVGIG (reference sequence). There are 15 residues in the CDR3. V lost 2 bases and J lost 9, with 17 bases in between. In DNA, the CDR3 is TGTGCCTGGAGTCCCCCGACAGGTTTGGCTTCACCCCTCCACTTT. Protein product: CAWSPPTGLASPLHF.

This chain uses TRBV10-3 with TRBJ1-5; D is unclear. The CDR3 extends over 14 amino acids. CDR1 is ENHRY and CDR2 is SYGVKD in the germline V gene. V was trimmed by 2 bases and J by 7 bases, leaving 12 bases between them. The CDR3 loop is CAISEGSPGQPQHF. The CDR3 DNA reads TGTGCCATCAGTGAGGGGAGCCCTGGCCAGCCCCAGCATTTT.

The V and J genes are TRBV5-6 and TRBJ1-1; 9 positions match TRBD1. Germline V gives CDR1 SGHDT, CDR2 YYEEEE. With V trimmed by 2 bases and J by 4 bases, 6 bases remained unmatched. CDR3 length: 15 residues. In DNA, the CDR3 is TGTGCCAGCAGCTTTCTACAGGGGGCCCGCACTGAAGCTTTCTTT. Translated, it gives CASSFLQGARTEAFF.

The CDR3 DNA is TGTGCCAGCAGTGATGGGGTAGCGGGATACAATGAGCAGTTCTTC. Its protein product is CASSDGVAGYNEQFF. The chain has TRBV28 and TRBJ2-1; TRBD2 aligns across 8 bases. This CDR3 comprises 15 residues. Germline assignment: CDR1 MDHEN and CDR2 SYDVKM. V lost 5 bases and J lost 4; bases outside the gene matches: 7. The whole variable domain, filled in from reference TRBV28 and TRBJ2-1, reads DVKVTQSSRYLVKRTGEKVFLECVQDMDHENMFWYRQDPGLGLRLIYFSYDVKMKEKGDIPEGYSVSREKKERFSLILESASTNQTSMYLCASSDGVAGYNEQFFGPGTRLTVL.

The chain recombines TRBV5-4 with TRBJ1-1, with 11 bases identical to TRBD1. CDR3 length equals 15 residues. After removal of 4 bases from V and 0 bases from J, the junction contained 2 bases not matched to a gene. Germline V gene data show CDR1 as SGHNT and CDR2 as YYREEE (reference sequence). This CDR3 reads CASSPGQGVNTEAFF. CDR3 DNA sequence: TGTGCCAGCAGCCCGGGACAGGGGGTGAACACTGAAGCTTTCTTT.

This sequence joins TRBV5-4 and TRBJ2-1; the match to TRBD2 covers 9 bases. The J segment lost 4 bases and the V segment lost 7 bases, leaving 9 bases of the junction unmatched. This CDR3 contains 15 residues. From germline, CDR1 is SGHNT and CDR2 YYREEE (reference sequence). The CDR3 DNA reads as TGTGCCAGCGCCGGGACTAGCACCGCTTACAATGAGCAGTTCTTC. Protein: CASAGTSTAYNEQFF.

V and J are TRBV5-1 and TRBJ2-5, with 7 bases lining up with TRBD1. This CDR3 comprises 12 residues. CDR1 is SGHRS and CDR2 is YFSETQ in the germline V gene. The trim removed 2 bases at V and 5 bases at J, leaving 0 bases unmatched. The CDR3 spells CASSLQGETQYF. In nucleotides, the CDR3 is TGCGCCAGCAGCTTACAGGGGGAGACCCAGTACTTC.

The chain links TRBV4-1 to TRBJ2-3; 11 positions agree with TRBD1. This CDR3 region has 15 residues. Germline-derived CDR1 and CDR2 are MGHRA and YSYEKL. V lost 4 bases, J lost 4 bases, and 4 bases stayed unmatched. The CDR3 DNA follows: TGCGCCAGCAGCCGAGGACAGGGGGCGGCAGATACGCAGTATTTT. Protein sequence: CASSRGQGAADTQYF.

V gene TRBV2 combines with J gene TRBJ2-1; D is uncertain. V lost 2 bases and J lost 7, with 18 bases in between. Germline V gene sequence: CDR1 SNHLY, CDR2 FYNNEI. This CDR3 has 16 amino acids. CDR3 protein: CASSETDQQKENEQFF. CDR3 DNA sequence: TGTGCCAGCAGTGAAACGGATCAACAGAAGGAAAATGAGCAGTTCTTC.

The rearrangement links TRBV10-3 to TRBJ1-1; a weak D match, TRBD1 (6 bases). Germline V gene sequence: CDR1 ENHRY, CDR2 SYGVKD. The V end was cut by 3 bases, the J end by 6 bases, with 17 bases between. The CDR3 loop spans 15 amino acids. CDR3: CAISERGGGVPEAFF. CDR3 DNA: TGTGCCATCAGTGAAAGGGGAGGGGGGGTACCTGAAGCTTTCTTT.

The table lists this clone with many counts. Other DNA sequences of this sample code for an identical CDR3. The V call is TRBV19, the J call TRBJ1-5; D call uncertain. V lost 5 bases to trimming and J lost 4 bases, with 18 bases between them. Germline V gives CDR1 LNHDA, CDR2 SQIVND (reference sequence). The CDR3 runs 16 residues. CDR3 sequence (DNA): TGTGCCAGTAGTGAGGCCGGGTTTGATGAAAATCAGCCCCAGCATTTT. It yields the protein CASSEAGFDENQPQHF. Full variable domain (remainder filled in from reference TRBV19 and TRBJ1-5): DGGITQSPKYLFRKEGQNVTLSCEQNLNHDAMYWYRQDPGQGLRLIYYSQIVNDFQKGDIAEGYSVSREKKESFPLTVTSAQKNPTAFYLCASSEAGFDENQPQHFGDGTRLSIL.

The chain employs TRBV19 and TRBJ2-1; 9 bases line up with TRBD1. This CDR3 contains 13 residues. With V trimmed by 4 bases and J by 9 bases, 4 bases remained unmatched. Germline-derived CDR1 and CDR2 are LNHDA and SQIVND (reference sequence). The CDR3: CASSRTGDREQFF. CDR3 coding DNA: TGTGCCAGTAGTAGGACAGGGGACCGTGAGCAGTTCTTC.

The genes are TRBV7-2 and TRBJ1-1; TRBD1 is a possible D gene (5 bases). V lost 4 bases, J lost 1 base, and 7 bases lay in between. This CDR3 region has 13 residues. Germline CDR1 is SGHTA and CDR2 is FQGNSA. CDR3 amino acids: CASSSGQNTEAFF. The DNA for the CDR3 is TGTGCCAGCAGCTCAGGACAGAACACTGAAGCTTTCTTT.

This clone turned up a few times. The germline gene is not matched at one end of the junction; a read error may be the cause. Written as DNA, the CDR3 is TGTGCCAGCAGTCCACGGACAGGCCAAGTGACCCAGTACTTC. Translation gives CASSPRTGQVTQYF. This sequence joins TRBV28 and TRBJ2-5; the match to TRBD1 covers 7 bases. CDR1 and CDR2 (germline): MDHEN, SYDVKM. The CDR3 spans 14 residues.

CDR3 DNA sequence: TGTGCCAGCAGGGAGTTTGGGTCGCTATATTTT. It is translated as CASREFGSLYF. The chain carries TRBV6-5 and TRBJ1-3; D remains ambiguous. This CDR3 contains 11 residues. Germline CDR1 MNHEY, CDR2 SVGAGI. V gave up 6 bases and J gave up 14 bases, with 14 bases separating them.

This clone was counted between two and nine times. CDR3 in amino acids: CASSYLQNQPQHF. The CDR3 DNA reads TGTGCCAGTAGCTACTTGCAAAATCAGCCCCAGCATTTT. The chain has TRBV19 and TRBJ1-5, with no clear D. Germline V gene lookup returns CDR1 LNHDA and CDR2 SQIVND (reference sequence). The CDR3 spans 13 residues. Trimming stripped 6 bases from V and 4 bases from J, with 10 bases between.